This TCR beta chain was sequenced for a study of T cell changes during pregnancy in multiple sclerosis. Clones were sequenced by immunoSEQ multiplex PCR, and TCRdb holds only the in-frame ones, with some missing. Found here are roughly 53,000 clones, around nine tenths of them singletons; the top ten hold approximately 3%. This CDR3 is 14 amino acids long. Germline CDR1 LNHNV, CDR2 YYDKDF (reference sequence). V lost 2 bases, J lost 4 bases, and 10 bases lay in between. The receptor was isolated from a female donor with multiple sclerosis, enrolled in a pregnancy study. The sequences come from CD8+ T cells from peripheral blood mononuclear cells, collected before pregnancy. The chain recombines TRBV15 with TRBJ2-3; the D gene is possibly TRBD1 (6 bases). The CDR3 DNA is TGTGCCACCAGCAGACCGACAGGAGCAGATACGCAGTATTTT. Residues: CATSRPTGADTQYF.